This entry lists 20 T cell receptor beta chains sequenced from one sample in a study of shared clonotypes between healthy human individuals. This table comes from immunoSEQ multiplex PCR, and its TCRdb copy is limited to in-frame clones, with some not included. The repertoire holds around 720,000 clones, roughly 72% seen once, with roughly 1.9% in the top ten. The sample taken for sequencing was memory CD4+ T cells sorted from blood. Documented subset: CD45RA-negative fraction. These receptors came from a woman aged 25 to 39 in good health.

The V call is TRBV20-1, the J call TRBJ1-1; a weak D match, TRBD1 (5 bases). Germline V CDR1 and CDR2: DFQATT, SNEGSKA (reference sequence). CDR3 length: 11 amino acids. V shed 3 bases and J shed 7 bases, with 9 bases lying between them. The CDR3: CSARGDGEAFF. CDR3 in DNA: TGCAGTGCTAGGGGGGACGGTGAAGCTTTCTTT.

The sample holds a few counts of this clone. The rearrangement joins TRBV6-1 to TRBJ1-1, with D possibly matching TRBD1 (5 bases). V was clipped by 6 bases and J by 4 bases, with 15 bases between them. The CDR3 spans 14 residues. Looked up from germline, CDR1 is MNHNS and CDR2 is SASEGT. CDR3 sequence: CASSRDPSGTEAFF. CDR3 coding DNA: TGTGCCAGCAGCCGGGACCCCTCAGGCACTGAAGCTTTCTTT.

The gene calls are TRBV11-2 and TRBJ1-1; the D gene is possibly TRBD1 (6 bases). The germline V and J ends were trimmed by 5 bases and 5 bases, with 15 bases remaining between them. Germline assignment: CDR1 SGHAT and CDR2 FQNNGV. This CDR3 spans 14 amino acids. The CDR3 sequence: CASSRQQGRTEAFF. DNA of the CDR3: TGTGCCAGCAGCCGACAACAGGGCCGGACTGAAGCTTTCTTT.

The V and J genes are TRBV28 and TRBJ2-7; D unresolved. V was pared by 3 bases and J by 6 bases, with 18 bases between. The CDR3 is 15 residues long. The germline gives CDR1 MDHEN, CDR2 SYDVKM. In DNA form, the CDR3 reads TGTGCCAGCAGTTTGATCCGAATCCCCCCAGCCGAGCAGTACTTC. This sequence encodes CASSLIRIPPAEQYF.

The CDR3 sequence: CSVTRTGGFREQYF. CDR3 bases: TGCAGCGTTACCCGGACAGGGGGCTTTAGGGAGCAGTACTTC. V is TRBV29-1 and J is TRBJ2-7, with TRBD1 matching 11 bases. The germline gives CDR1 SQVTM, CDR2 ANQGSEA. The CDR3 spans 14 residues. The ends lost 5 bases at V and 7 bases at J; junction bases unmatched: 10.

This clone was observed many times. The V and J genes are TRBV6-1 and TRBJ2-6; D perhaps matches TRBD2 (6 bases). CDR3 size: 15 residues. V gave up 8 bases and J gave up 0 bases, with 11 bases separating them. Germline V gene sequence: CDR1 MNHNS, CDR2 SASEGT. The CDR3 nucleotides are TGTGCCAGCCGGGACGGGGGCTCTGGGGCCAACGTCCTGACTTTC. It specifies CASRDGGSGANVLTF.

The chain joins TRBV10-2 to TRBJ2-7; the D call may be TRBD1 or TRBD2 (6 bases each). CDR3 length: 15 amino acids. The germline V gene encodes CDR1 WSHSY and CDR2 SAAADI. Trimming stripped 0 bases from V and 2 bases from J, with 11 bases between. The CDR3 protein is CASSESDRGAYEQYF. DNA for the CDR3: TGCGCCAGCAGTGAGTCGGATAGGGGGGCCTACGAGCAGTACTTC.

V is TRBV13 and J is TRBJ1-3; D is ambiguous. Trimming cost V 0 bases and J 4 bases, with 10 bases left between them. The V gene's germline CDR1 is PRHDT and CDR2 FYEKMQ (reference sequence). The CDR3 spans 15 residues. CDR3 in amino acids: CASSLGVMVGNTIYF. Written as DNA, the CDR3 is TGTGCCAGCAGCTTAGGCGTCATGGTCGGAAACACCATATATTTT.

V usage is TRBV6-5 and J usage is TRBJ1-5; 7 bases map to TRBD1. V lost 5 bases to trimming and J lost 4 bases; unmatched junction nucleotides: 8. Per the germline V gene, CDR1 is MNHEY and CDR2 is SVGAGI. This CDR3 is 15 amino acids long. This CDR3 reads CASSPDRGLNQPQHF. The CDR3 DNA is TGTGCCAGCAGTCCAGATAGGGGGCTTAATCAGCCCCAGCATTTT.

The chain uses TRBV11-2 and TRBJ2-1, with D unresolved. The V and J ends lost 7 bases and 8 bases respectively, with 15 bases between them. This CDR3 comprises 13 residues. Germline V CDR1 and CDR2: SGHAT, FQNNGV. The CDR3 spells CASTPGPGYEQFF. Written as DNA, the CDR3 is TGTGCCAGCACCCCTGGGCCGGGTTATGAGCAGTTCTTC.

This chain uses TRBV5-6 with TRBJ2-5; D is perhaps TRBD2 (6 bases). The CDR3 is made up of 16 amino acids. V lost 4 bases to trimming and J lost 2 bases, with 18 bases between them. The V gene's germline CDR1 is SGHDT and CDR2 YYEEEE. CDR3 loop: CASSRRRGYLQETQYF. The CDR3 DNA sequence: TGTGCCAGCAGCAGGCGGAGGGGTTACCTTCAAGAGACCCAGTACTTC.

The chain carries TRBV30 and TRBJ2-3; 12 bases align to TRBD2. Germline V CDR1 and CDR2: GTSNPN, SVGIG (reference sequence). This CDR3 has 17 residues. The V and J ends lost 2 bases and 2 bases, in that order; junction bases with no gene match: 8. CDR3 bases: TGTGCCTGGAGTCTAGCGGGAGGGCCGGGACTCACAGATACGCAGTATTTT. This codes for CAWSLAGGPGLTDTQYF.

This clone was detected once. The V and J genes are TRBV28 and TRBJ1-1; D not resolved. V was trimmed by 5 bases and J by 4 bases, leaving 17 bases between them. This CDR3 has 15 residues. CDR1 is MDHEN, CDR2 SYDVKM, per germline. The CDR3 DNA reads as TGTGCCAGCAGTGTTCCGGGCTATGTGGGCACTGAAGCTTTCTTT. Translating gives CASSVPGYVGTEAFF.

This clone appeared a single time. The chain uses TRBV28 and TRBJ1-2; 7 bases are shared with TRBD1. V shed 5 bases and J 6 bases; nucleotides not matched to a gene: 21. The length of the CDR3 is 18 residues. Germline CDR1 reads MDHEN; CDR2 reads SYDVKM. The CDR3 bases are TGTGCCAGCAGTCTCAGACCGGGACAGAAGAAGTTTAGGGATGGCTACACCTTC. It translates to CASSLRPGQKKFRDGYTF.

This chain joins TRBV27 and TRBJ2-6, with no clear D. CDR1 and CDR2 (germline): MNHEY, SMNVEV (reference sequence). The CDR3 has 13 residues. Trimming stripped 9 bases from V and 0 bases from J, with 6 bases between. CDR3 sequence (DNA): TGTGCCAGTTACAGCTCTGGGGCCAACGTCCTGACTTTC. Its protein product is CASYSSGANVLTF.

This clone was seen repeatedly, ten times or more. CDR3 protein: CAITKAGTDTQYF. The CDR3 DNA reads TGTGCCATCACCAAGGCCGGAACAGATACGCAGTATTTT. V gene TRBV10-3 combines with J gene TRBJ2-3; D is uncertain. Trimming cost V 7 bases and J 3 bases, with 11 bases left between them. In germline, CDR1 is ENHRY, CDR2 SYGVKD. This CDR3 region has 13 residues.

This CDR3 reads CASTTTGGRSYNEQFF. Written as DNA, the CDR3 is TGTGCCAGCACTACGACAGGGGGAAGGTCCTACAATGAGCAGTTCTTC. The chain employs TRBV27 and TRBJ2-1; 9 nucleotides match TRBD1. CDR3 length: 16 amino acids. J lost 1 base, V lost 7 bases, and 8 bases had no gene match. In germline, CDR1 is MNHEY, CDR2 SMNVEV (reference sequence).

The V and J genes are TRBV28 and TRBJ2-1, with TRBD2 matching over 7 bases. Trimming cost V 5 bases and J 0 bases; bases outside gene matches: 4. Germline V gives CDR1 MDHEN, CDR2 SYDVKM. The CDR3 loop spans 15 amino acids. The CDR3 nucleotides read TGTGCCAGCAGTAAAGCGGGAAGCTCCTACAATGAGCAGTTCTTC. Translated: CASSKAGSSYNEQFF.

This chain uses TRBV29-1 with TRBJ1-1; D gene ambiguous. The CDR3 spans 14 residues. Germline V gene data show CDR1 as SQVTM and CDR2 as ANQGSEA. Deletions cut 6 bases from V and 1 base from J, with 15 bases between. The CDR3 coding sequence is TGCAGCGTACGTCATACCGGGTCGAACACTGAAGCTTTCTTT. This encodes CSVRHTGSNTEAFF.

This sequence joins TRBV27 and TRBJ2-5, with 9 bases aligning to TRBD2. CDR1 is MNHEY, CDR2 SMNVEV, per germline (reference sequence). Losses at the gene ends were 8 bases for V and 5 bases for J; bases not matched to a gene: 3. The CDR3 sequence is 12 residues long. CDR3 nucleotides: TGTGCCAGCGGGCGGGAGGGCGAGACCCAGTACTTC. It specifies CASGREGETQYF.